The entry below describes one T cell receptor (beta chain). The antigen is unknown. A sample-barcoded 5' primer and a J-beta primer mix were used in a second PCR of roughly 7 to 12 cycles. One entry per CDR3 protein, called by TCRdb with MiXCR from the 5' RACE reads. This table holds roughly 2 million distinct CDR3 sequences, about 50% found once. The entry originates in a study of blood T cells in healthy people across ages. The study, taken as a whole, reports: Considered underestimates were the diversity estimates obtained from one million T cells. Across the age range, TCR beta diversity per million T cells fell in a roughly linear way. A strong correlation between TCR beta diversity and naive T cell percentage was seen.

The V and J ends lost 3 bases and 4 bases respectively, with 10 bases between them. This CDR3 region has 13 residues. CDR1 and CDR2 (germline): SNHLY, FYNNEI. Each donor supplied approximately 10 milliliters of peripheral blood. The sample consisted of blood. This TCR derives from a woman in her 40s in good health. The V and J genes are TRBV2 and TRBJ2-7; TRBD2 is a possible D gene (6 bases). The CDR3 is CASSETRGYEQYF. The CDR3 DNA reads TGTGCCAGCAGTGAGACTAGGGGATACGAGCAGTACTTC.